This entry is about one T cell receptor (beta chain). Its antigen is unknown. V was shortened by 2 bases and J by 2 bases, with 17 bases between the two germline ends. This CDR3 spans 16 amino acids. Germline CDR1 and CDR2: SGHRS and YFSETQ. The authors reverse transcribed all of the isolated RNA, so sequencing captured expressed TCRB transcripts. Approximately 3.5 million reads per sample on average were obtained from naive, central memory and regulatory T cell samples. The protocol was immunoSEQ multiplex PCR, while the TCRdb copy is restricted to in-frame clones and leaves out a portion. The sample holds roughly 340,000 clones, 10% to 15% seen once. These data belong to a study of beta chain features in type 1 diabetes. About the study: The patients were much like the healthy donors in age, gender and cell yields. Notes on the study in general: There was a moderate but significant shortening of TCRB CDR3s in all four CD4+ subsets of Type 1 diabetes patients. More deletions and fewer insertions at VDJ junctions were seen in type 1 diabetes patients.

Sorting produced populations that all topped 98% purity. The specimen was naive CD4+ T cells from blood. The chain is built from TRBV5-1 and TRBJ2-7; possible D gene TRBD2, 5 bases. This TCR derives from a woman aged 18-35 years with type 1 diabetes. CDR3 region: CASSFNGVSQPYEQYF. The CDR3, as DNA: TGCGCCAGCAGCTTCAACGGGGTCAGTCAACCCTACGAGCAGTACTTC.